The next 27 T cell receptor beta chains were all read from a single sample in a study of monozygotic twins with inflammatory bowel disease. TCRdb reprocessed the 5' RACE reads, with one entry per CDR3 protein and no DNA. The data include roughly 90,000 distinct CDR3 sequences; the top ten clones carry about 8%. The specimen sequenced was blood. These receptor sequences come from a human donor with ulcerative colitis or Crohn's disease, or a healthy co-twin of an affected twin (not recorded which).

The rearrangement links TRBV11-3 to TRBJ2-2. The CDR3 runs to 14 residues. Germline lookup yields CDR1 SGHNT and CDR2 YENEEA. CDR3 amino acids: CASSLAQASLELFF.

V and J are TRBV18 and TRBJ2-2. Germline CDR1 and CDR2: KGHSH and LQKENI. This CDR3 comprises 14 residues. CDR3: CASSPLLDTGELFF.

Here the CDR3 reads CASSSQGKSYNEQFF. V usage is TRBV5-1 and J usage is TRBJ2-1; the TCRdb call, TRBD1, lacks DNA for checking. The CDR3 totals 15 residues. The V gene's germline CDR1 is SGHRS and CDR2 YFSETQ.

The gene calls are TRBV2 and TRBJ1-1. CDR3 length equals 14 residues. Germline CDR1 and CDR2: SNHLY and FYNNEI. The CDR3 sequence: CASSEESRSGLSFF.

The gene calls are TRBV5-1 and TRBJ1-1; TCRdb lists TRBD1, though no DNA is available to test this call. Germline V gene lookup returns CDR1 SGHRS and CDR2 YFSETQ. The CDR3 has 15 amino acids. The CDR3 region is CASSTRGGWNTEAFF.

The V call is TRBV12-3 or TRBV12-4, the J call TRBJ2-7; the TCRdb D gene call, TRBD1, has no DNA to confirm it. This CDR3 is 15 amino acids long. CDR3 region: CASSFSRGFGYEQYF.

The chain links TRBV7-8 to TRBJ2-3; the TCRdb call, TRBD2, lacks DNA for checking. Per germline, CDR1 SGHVS and CDR2 FQNEAQ. There are 16 residues in the CDR3. The CDR3 loop reads CASSLRLASTTDTQYF.

CDR3 amino acids: CASRPGENTEAFF. The chain has TRBV5-1 and TRBJ1-1; TCRdb lists TRBD1, though no DNA is available to test this call. This CDR3 contains 13 residues. CDR1 is SGHRS and CDR2 is YFSETQ in the germline V gene. Full variable domain (rest looked up from reference TRBV5-1 and TRBJ1-1): KAGVTQTPRYLIKTRGQQVTLSCSPISGHRSVSWYQQTPGQGLQFLFEYFSETQRNKGNFPGRFSGRQFSNSRSEMNVSTLELGDSALYLCASRPGENTEAFFGQGTRLTVV.

V and J are TRBV10-3 and TRBJ1-1. This CDR3 is built from 15 residues. Germline V CDR1 and CDR2: ENHRY, SYGVKD. CDR3 sequence: CAIRQGGTANTEAFF.

The chain carries TRBV2 and TRBJ1-2. The CDR3 totals 17 residues. Germline V gene sequence: CDR1 SNHLY, CDR2 FYNNEI. CDR3 region: CASPPPLAERRQSGYTF.

The chain couples TRBV10-1 to TRBJ2-1. Germline CDR1 WNHNN, CDR2 SYGVQD (reference sequence). The CDR3 has 12 amino acids. The CDR3 loop is CASRDSNNEQFF.

The chain has TRBV6-5 and TRBJ1-1; no DNA is available, so the TRBD1 call from TCRdb remains unchecked. Germline V lookup: CDR1 MNHEY, CDR2 SVGAGI. CDR3 length equals 15 residues. CDR3 loop: CASSYSGQGVPEAFF.

The chain employs TRBV6-1 and TRBJ2-7; TCRdb's D call of TRBD1 is untestable without DNA. The CDR3 has 15 amino acids. Germline V CDR1 and CDR2: MNHNS, SASEGT. The CDR3 region is CASTKFGTKTYEQYF.

Here the CDR3 reads CASSPQTGSTGELFF. V gene TRBV7-9 combines with J gene TRBJ2-2; TCRdb indicates TRBD1, and absent DNA this call remains unverified. The CDR3 extends over 15 amino acids. Germline values: CDR1 SEHNR, CDR2 FQNEAQ (reference sequence).

V is TRBV5-1 and J is TRBJ2-3; the TRBD2 assignment by TCRdb is unverifiable without DNA. This CDR3 comprises 14 residues. Germline V gene sequence: CDR1 SGHRS, CDR2 YFSETQ. CDR3 in amino acids: CASSLAGGTDTQYF.

This chain links TRBV20-1 with TRBJ1-2; the TCRdb D gene call, TRBD1, has no DNA to confirm it. The CDR3 has 12 amino acids. The germline V gene encodes CDR1 DFQATT and CDR2 SNEGSKA (reference sequence). This CDR3 reads CSAGGGIEGYTF.

This sequence joins TRBV20-1 and TRBJ2-1; the D call from TCRdb, TRBD1, cannot be confirmed without DNA. Germline V lookup: CDR1 DFQATT, CDR2 SNEGSKA (reference sequence). The CDR3 is made up of 13 amino acids. The chain's CDR3 is CSARGGGLNEQFF.

The chain uses TRBV5-1 and TRBJ2-3; the D call of TRBD1 rests on TCRdb alone, since no DNA is present to check it. Germline-derived CDR1 and CDR2 are SGHRS and YFSETQ. This CDR3 comprises 13 residues. CDR3 sequence: CASSFGGPDTQYF.

V and J are TRBV7-6 and TRBJ2-2; without DNA, the TCRdb call of TRBD1 cannot be checked. Germline CDR1 SGHVS, CDR2 FNYEAQ. This CDR3 is 18 amino acids long. CDR3 sequence reads: CASSLGWGRSVNTGELFF.

The J gene is TRBJ1-4, the V gene TRBV5-4; TCRdb selects TRBD1, and the lack of DNA leaves this call unchecked. CDR1 and CDR2 (germline): SGHNT, YYREEE (reference sequence). The CDR3 sequence is 14 residues long. The chain's CDR3 is CASRRTGEGEKLFF.

This chain connects TRBV7-2 to TRBJ1-2; TCRdb's D call of TRBD1 is untestable without DNA. This CDR3 spans 17 amino acids. Looked up from germline, CDR1 is SGHTA and CDR2 is FQGNSA. The CDR3 here is CASSLEGGQPAPYGYTF.

This sequence joins TRBV5-1 and TRBJ2-1. Germline V CDR1 and CDR2: SGHRS, YFSETQ. The length of the CDR3 is 14 residues. The CDR3 sequence is CASTPTSSYNEQFF.

The chain links TRBV5-1 to TRBJ2-2; TCRdb lists TRBD1, though no DNA is available to test this call. CDR3 length: 17 amino acids. Germline CDR1 is SGHRS and CDR2 is YFSETQ. CDR3 protein: CASKMPETGGDTGELFF.

The chain is built from TRBV6-5 and TRBJ1-1. The CDR3 has 15 residues. Germline lookup yields CDR1 MNHEY and CDR2 SVGAGI. The CDR3 region is CASSYGAFLNTEAFF.

The rearrangement uses TRBV7-3 and TRBJ1-1; TCRdb reports TRBD1, a call that lacks DNA to check it against. The CDR3 is 15 residues long. The germline gives CDR1 SGHTA, CDR2 FQGTGA. CDR3 in amino acids: CASSLTSRVGTEAFF.

This rearrangement joins TRBV5-1 to TRBJ2-7; no DNA is available, so the TRBD1 call from TCRdb remains unchecked. The CDR3 is 15 residues long. The germline gives CDR1 SGHRS, CDR2 YFSETQ. The CDR3 spells CASSLGDRSPYEQYF.

The rearrangement links TRBV7-9 to TRBJ2-1; TCRdb proposes TRBD1, but this gene call is untestable without DNA. This CDR3 contains 13 residues. Germline V lookup: CDR1 SEHNR, CDR2 FQNEAQ (reference sequence). The CDR3 protein is CASSAGTGDEQFF.